The 29 T cell receptor beta chains below were found in one sample sequenced in a study of beta chain features in type 1 diabetes. Overall study results and limits: In all four CD4+ subsets, TCRB CDR3 length was significantly, moderately reduced in type 1 diabetes.

Every bit of the isolated RNA underwent reverse transcription, so sequencing read expressed TCRB transcripts. The method was immunoSEQ multiplex PCR; TCRdb's version includes in-frame clones alone and lacks a portion of them. The profile shows a few hundred thousand clones, around an eighth of them singletons. Their antigens are not known. The sample was naive CD4+ T cells from blood. The receptors derive from a young woman with type 1 diabetes.

The V call is TRBV19, the J call TRBJ2-1; TRBD2 might be the D (6 bases). The CDR3 is made up of 15 amino acids. Trimming pared 6 bases from V and 1 base from J, leaving 13 bases between. Germline CDR1 reads LNHDA; CDR2 reads SQIVND (reference sequence). This chain's CDR3 is CASRGLALSYNEQFF. In nucleotides, the CDR3 is TGTGCCAGTAGGGGGCTAGCGCTTTCCTACAATGAGCAGTTCTTC.

The table lists this clone with a few counts. The rearrangement joins TRBV5-1 to TRBJ2-7; D unclear. Between the trimmed V and J ends, which lost 3 bases and 0 bases, there was a span of 4 bases. The CDR3 spans 12 residues. Germline V gene lookup returns CDR1 SGHRS and CDR2 YFSETQ. The CDR3 DNA sequence: TGCGCCAGCAGCTACACCTCCTACGAGCAGTACTTC. It codes for CASSYTSYEQYF.

This clone has a handful of counts. The chain links TRBV29-1 to TRBJ2-5; 10 nucleotides align to TRBD2. Gene TRBJ2-7 matches the end of the DNA better, so the J call may be wrong. This CDR3 has 15 residues. CDR1 is SQVTM, CDR2 ANQGSEA, per germline. CDR3 protein: CSVVNLAGEGYEQYF. The CDR3 DNA reads TGCAGCGTCGTGAACCTAGCGGGAGAGGGGTACGAGCAGTACTTC.

This clone was picked up a small number of times. This chain links TRBV19 with TRBJ2-1; 8 bases match TRBD2. This CDR3 spans 13 amino acids. J was trimmed by 7 bases and V by 4 bases; bases with no gene match: 3. Germline-derived CDR1 and CDR2 are LNHDA and SQIVND (reference sequence). CDR3 protein: CASSNRLANEQFF. CDR3 sequence (DNA): TGTGCCAGTAGTAACAGACTAGCGAATGAGCAGTTCTTC.

This clone has only a few counts. This chain joins TRBV9 and TRBJ2-3; TRBD2 matches 11 bases. The CDR3 covers 16 residues. With 3 bases clipped from V and 1 base from J, the junction kept 4 bases outside the gene matches. CDR1 is SGDLS and CDR2 is YYNGEE in the germline V gene. The CDR3 DNA reads TGTGCCAGCAGCGCGACACTAGCGGGAGGCACAGATACGCAGTATTTT. Its protein is CASSATLAGGTDTQYF.

This clone occurred a few times. The rearrangement links TRBV2 to TRBJ1-5; perhaps TRBD1 as D (6 bases). V was shortened by 6 bases and J by 5 bases, with 14 bases between the two germline ends. From germline, CDR1 is SNHLY and CDR2 FYNNEI. CDR3 length: 14 residues. CDR3 in amino acids: CASSGGGRDQPQHF. In nucleotides, the CDR3 is TGTGCCAGCAGCGGGGGGGGCAGAGATCAGCCCCAGCATTTT.

This clone was counted only a few times. This chain connects TRBV29-1 to TRBJ1-1; D is ambiguous. Germline assignment: CDR1 SQVTM and CDR2 ANQGSEA. Trimming removed 7 bases at V and 4 bases at J, with 16 bases between. CDR3 length: 13 amino acids. The CDR3: CSAAPRLGTEAFF. The DNA of the CDR3 is TGCAGCGCCGCTCCTAGGTTGGGCACTGAAGCTTTCTTT.

This clone was seen only a few times. The chain has TRBV5-1 and TRBJ1-1; D remains unclear. Germline-derived CDR1 and CDR2 are SGHRS and YFSETQ. CDR3 length: 13 residues. Deletions cut 0 bases from V and 1 base from J, with 4 bases between. The CDR3 DNA follows: TGCGCCAGCAGCTTGGAAGCGAACACTGAAGCTTTCTTT. Residues: CASSLEANTEAFF.

This chain uses TRBV19 with TRBJ1-5, with D maybe TRBD1 (6 bases). There are 15 residues in the CDR3. CDR1 is LNHDA and CDR2 is SQIVND in the germline V gene (reference sequence). V was clipped by 4 bases and J by 6 bases, with 16 bases between them. The CDR3 DNA reads TGTGCCAGTAGTACCGTAGGGGGAGGGGCTCAGCCCCAGCATTTT. This gives the protein CASSTVGGGAQPQHF.

The gene calls are TRBV7-2 and TRBJ2-1; D gene uncertain. The length of the CDR3 is 14 residues. CDR1 and CDR2 (germline): SGHTA, FQGNSA. Trimming shortened V by 5 bases and J by 6 bases, and 14 bases separated the two germline ends. CDR3 sequence (DNA): TGTGCCAGCAGCGTTGGGTCCGGGTCCAATGAGCAGTTCTTC. It encodes CASSVGSGSNEQFF.

J is TRBJ2-5 and V is TRBV5-4; 9 bases match TRBD2. V dropped 4 bases and J dropped 2; count of bases not matched to a gene: 6. CDR3 length: 15 amino acids. Germline V gene data show CDR1 as SGHNT and CDR2 as YYREEE (reference sequence). CDR3 DNA: TGTGCCAGCAGCCCCAGACTAGCGGCACAAGAGACCCAGTACTTC. Its protein product is CASSPRLAAQETQYF.

In its sample, this clone was seen a few times. The V and J genes are TRBV28 and TRBJ2-7; maybe TRBD1 (5 bases). This CDR3 has 14 amino acids. Germline V gene lookup returns CDR1 MDHEN and CDR2 SYDVKM. The V and J ends lost 3 bases and 2 bases respectively, with 11 bases between them. CDR3 bases: TGTGCCAGCAGTTTGACAGTTTATCCCTACGAGCAGTACTTC. This codes for CASSLTVYPYEQYF.

This chain joins TRBV27 and TRBJ1-4; TRBD1 aligns across 11 bases. The CDR3 covers 15 residues. The ends lost 2 bases at V and 10 bases at J; junction bases unmatched: 6. Per germline, CDR1 MNHEY and CDR2 SMNVEV (reference sequence). This CDR3 reads CASSLVRDRGGKLFF. Written as DNA, the CDR3 is TGTGCCAGCAGTTTAGTCCGGGACAGGGGGGGAAAACTGTTTTTT.

This clone was observed a few times. The chain combines TRBV4-3 with TRBJ2-1; tentatively, D is TRBD1 (5 bases). CDR1 and CDR2 from the germline V gene are LGHNA and YSLEER. The CDR3 is 13 amino acids. Between the trimmed V and J ends, which lost 0 bases and 8 bases, there was a span of 8 bases. This CDR3 is CASSQDWGDEQFF. In DNA form, the CDR3 reads TGCGCCAGCAGCCAAGATTGGGGCGATGAGCAGTTCTTC.

This clone appeared a few times. This sequence joins TRBV28 and TRBJ2-7, with 8 nucleotides matching TRBD1. Germline values: CDR1 MDHEN, CDR2 SYDVKM. J was trimmed by 6 bases and V by 6 bases; bases with no gene match: 10. This CDR3 has 14 amino acids. CDR3 in amino acids: CASSLIDRGGEQYF. As DNA, the CDR3 is TGTGCCAGCAGCCTCATAGACAGGGGAGGCGAGCAGTACTTC. Filled out from reference TRBV28 and TRBJ2-7, the complete variable domain reads DVKVTQSSRYLVKRTGEKVFLECVQDMDHENMFWYRQDPGLGLRLIYFSYDVKMKEKGDIPEGYSVSREKKERFSLILESASTNQTSMYLCASSLIDRGGEQYFGPGTRLTVT.

The chain employs TRBV11-3 and TRBJ2-3; TRBD1 matches 9 bases. Germline V gene data show CDR1 as SGHNT and CDR2 as YENEEA. J was trimmed by 6 bases and V by 4 bases; bases with no gene match: 8. This CDR3 has 15 amino acids. In DNA form, the CDR3 reads TGTGCCAGCAGCTATTCCGGGACAGGGTTGGATACGCAGTATTTT. It is translated as CASSYSGTGLDTQYF.

The CDR3 loop is CASKPGGGGSYEQYF. CDR3 nucleotide sequence: TGTGCCAGCAAACCCGGGGGGGGTGGCTCCTACGAGCAGTACTTC. The chain is built from TRBV28 and TRBJ2-7; TRBD2 aligns across 8 bases. The V segment lost 7 bases and the J segment 0 bases; nucleotides outside the gene matches: 8. Per the germline V gene, CDR1 is MDHEN and CDR2 is SYDVKM. The CDR3 runs to 15 residues.

This clone has just a few counts. This sequence joins TRBV11-3 and TRBJ2-1; 9 bases align to TRBD1. The junction had 6 bases not matched to a gene; V was cut back by 5 bases and J by 4 bases. Germline lookup yields CDR1 SGHNT and CDR2 YENEEA. This CDR3 contains 15 residues. The CDR3, as DNA: TGTGCCAGCAGCCTCCGGGGGACAGGGTACAATGAGCAGTTCTTC. Amino acids: CASSLRGTGYNEQFF.

This clone was detected a few times. The chain employs TRBV12-5 and TRBJ1-2, with 9 bases identical to TRBD1. After removal of 1 base from V and 5 bases from J, the junction contained 2 bases not matched to a gene. Germline CDR1 and CDR2: LGHNT and FRNRAP. The CDR3 extends over 14 amino acids. The CDR3 coding sequence is TGTGCTAGTGGTTTGGAGGACAGGGGTTATGGCTACACCTTC. It translates to CASGLEDRGYGYTF.

The chain recombines TRBV29-1 with TRBJ2-7, with TRBD1 identical over 8 bases. The CDR3 runs 13 residues. Germline V lookup: CDR1 SQVTM, CDR2 ANQGSEA. The CDR3 loop reads CSYRGFLWSEQYF. DNA of the CDR3: TGCAGTTACAGGGGGTTCTTGTGGAGCGAGCAGTACTTC.

This clone turned up a few times. The J gene is TRBJ2-1, the V gene TRBV28; TRBD2 might be the D (6 bases). Looked up from germline, CDR1 is MDHEN and CDR2 is SYDVKM. The CDR3 extends over 14 amino acids. Deletions cut 4 bases from V and 2 bases from J, with 9 bases between. Written as DNA, the CDR3 is TGTGCCAGCAGTTACGGGAGCCCCTACAATGAGCAGTTCTTC. Encoded protein: CASSYGSPYNEQFF.

This clone was found a few times. The chain uses TRBV5-4 and TRBJ1-2; tentatively, D is TRBD1 (6 bases). Germline values: CDR1 SGHNT, CDR2 YYREEE (reference sequence). V was cut by 5 bases and J by 4 bases, with 18 bases left in between. The CDR3 has 15 amino acids. CDR3 DNA: TGTGCCAGCAGTTTTGAGGGGCGCAGGGGCTATGGCTACACCTTC. Translated: CASSFEGRRGYGYTF.

In its sample, this clone was seen a few times. Other nucleotide sequences in the sample specify the same CDR3. V and J are TRBV29-1 and TRBJ2-3; D perhaps matches TRBD2 (6 bases). The CDR3 runs 11 residues. The germline CDR1 and CDR2 sequences are SQVTM and ANQGSEA. Trimming removed 3 bases from V and 5 bases from J, with 6 bases in between. DNA of the CDR3: TGCAGCGTTGAGGGGGGAGATACGCAGTATTTT. It yields the protein CSVEGGDTQYF.

This chain connects TRBV13 to TRBJ2-7; maybe TRBD1 (6 bases). Germline-derived CDR1 and CDR2 are PRHDT and FYEKMQ (reference sequence). Trimming removed 5 bases from V and 7 bases from J, with 9 bases in between. This CDR3 comprises 11 residues. The chain's CDR3 is CASSRGGEQYF. CDR3 bases: TGTGCCAGCAGCCGAGGGGGAGAGCAGTACTTC.

The sample holds a few counts of this clone. Other DNA sequences in this sample translate to the same CDR3. The chain couples TRBV30 to TRBJ2-7; 7 bases map to TRBD1. The CDR3 has 11 residues. With 4 bases clipped from V and 5 bases from J, the junction kept 2 bases outside the gene matches. Germline V gene sequence: CDR1 GTSNPN, CDR2 SVGIG (reference sequence). The CDR3 sequence: CAWTDRDEQYF. CDR3 DNA sequence: TGTGCCTGGACCGACAGGGACGAGCAGTACTTC.

The table lists this clone with a few counts. The chain recombines TRBV4-1 with TRBJ2-4; no reliable D call. Germline-derived CDR1 and CDR2 are MGHRA and YSYEKL. With 4 bases removed from V and 0 bases from J, the gap between germline ends came to 10 bases. The CDR3 has 15 amino acids. DNA of the CDR3: TGCGCCAGCAGCCTGGTTGGGCTAGCCAAAAACATTCAGTACTTC. It codes for CASSLVGLAKNIQYF.

The J gene is TRBJ1-2, the V gene TRBV19; D gene unclear. V was cut by 7 bases and J by 5 bases, with 17 bases left in between. This CDR3 has 14 amino acids. The germline V gene has CDR1 LNHDA and CDR2 SQIVND (reference sequence). As DNA, the CDR3 is TGTGCCAGTATCCTACCGACGGACTATTATGGCTACACCTTC. Its protein product is CASILPTDYYGYTF.

The chain couples TRBV9 to TRBJ2-3; no definite D call. V was trimmed by 4 bases and J by 2 bases, leaving 2 bases between them. CDR3 length: 11 residues. Looked up from germline, CDR1 is SGDLS and CDR2 is YYNGEE. The CDR3 is CASSHTDTQYF. DNA of the CDR3: TGTGCCAGCAGCCACACAGATACGCAGTATTTT.

This chain connects TRBV7-2 to TRBJ2-3; 9 bases agree with TRBD2. There are 18 residues in the CDR3. After removal of 5 bases from V and 0 bases from J, the junction contained 12 bases not matched to a gene. The germline gives CDR1 SGHTA, CDR2 FQGNSA. The CDR3 reads CASSPARGGHPSTDTQYF. CDR3 nucleotide sequence: TGTGCCAGCAGCCCTGCGCGGGGGGGCCACCCCAGCACAGATACGCAGTATTTT.